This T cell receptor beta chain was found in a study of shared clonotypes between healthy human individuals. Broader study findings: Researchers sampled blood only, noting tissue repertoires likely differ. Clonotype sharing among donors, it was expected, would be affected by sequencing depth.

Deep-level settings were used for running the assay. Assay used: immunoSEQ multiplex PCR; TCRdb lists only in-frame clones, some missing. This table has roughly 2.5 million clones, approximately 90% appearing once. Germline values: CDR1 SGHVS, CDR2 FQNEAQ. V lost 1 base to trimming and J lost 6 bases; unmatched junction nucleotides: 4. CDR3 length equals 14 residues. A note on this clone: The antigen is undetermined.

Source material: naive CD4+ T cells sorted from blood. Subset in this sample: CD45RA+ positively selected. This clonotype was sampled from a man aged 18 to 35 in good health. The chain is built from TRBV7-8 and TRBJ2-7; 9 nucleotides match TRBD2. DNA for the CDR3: TGTGCCAGCAGCTTAGGCGGGAGGGCCAGCGAGCAGTACTTC. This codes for CASSLGGRASEQYF.